Below, one T cell receptor (beta chain) is given with its context. This clonotype appeared a few times. Its antigen target is currently unknown. No base qualities exist here, and no much larger clone lies one base off it. The data derive from a study of T cells in Graves' hyperthyroidism and ophthalmopathy (dated by TCRdb to between 2018 and 2020). The study in broad terms: Peripheral blood was collected at initial diagnosis, before any treatment. A discovery cohort of about a hundred patients, approximately 44 with Graves' ophthalmopathy and fewer than 65 with stable Graves' hyperthyroidism, was used to find distinguishing TCR V-J signatures. Prospective prediction of ophthalmopathy was tested in an independent validation cohort consisting of some 19 hyperthyroidism patients and 15 or so patients who later progressed to ophthalmopathy. The roughly 100 discovery patients were randomly divided into training and test sets at a 7:3 ratio. In addition, the study compared T-cell repertoires in thyroid tissue and in blood from six Graves' hyperthyroidism patients. Once sampling was done, hyperthyroidism patients were given methimazole at a starting dose of 30 mg daily, whereas ophthalmopathy patients were given high-dose intravenous methylprednisolone. The paper describes TCR Vbeta CDR3 sequencing of more than 120 peripheral blood samples, made up of 43 ophthalmopathy patients, roughly 80 hyperthyroidism patients and approximately 17 progressor patients. Broader findings and caveats from the paper: A model built on a 13 V-J signature distinguished ophthalmopathy from stable hyperthyroidism, reaching approximately 89% sensitivity and under 84% specificity in cross-validation and 80%/75% in testing. Most expanded thyroid clonotypes (frequency above 0.001) were also found in blood, which suggests that blood repertoires may mirror thyroid immune responses. No statistical method was used to set the sample size in advance, and investigators knew the group allocation. In validation, the model predicted progression to ophthalmopathy a median of about 6.8 months before onset, with over 55% sensitivity and roughly 73% specificity.

Graves' hyperthyroidism was defined as stable when no progression to ophthalmopathy occurred over 18 months of follow-up. Hyperthyroidism patients were newly diagnosed, had a disease duration of under 2 months, and were aged 18 to 65 years. The study excluded patients with uncontrolled infections, other autoimmune diseases, pregnancy or lactation. Diagnoses relied on clinical symptoms, serum thyroxine and TRAb, thyroid ultrasound and orbital computed tomography. PBMCs were separated from roughly 10 ml of fresh peripheral blood using Ficoll-Paque density gradient centrifugation. Total RNA was extracted using Trizol reagent, and RNA quality was assessed on an Agilent 2100 Bioanalyzer. The TCR beta CDR3 regions were amplified from the RNA transcripts. The TCR CDR3 was subjected to a first round of RT-PCR using the HTBI primer set and the Qiagen OneStep RT-PCR kit. The libraries were constructed in a second round of multiplex PCR and then size-selected and purified. Sequencing of the libraries was done on an Illumina HiSeq2000 using paired-end 100 bp reads. In the paper's pipeline: Raw data were processed with SOAPnuke, discarding reads with adapters, uncalled bases, mean Phred below 15, or no exact constant-primer or identifier match. COPE v1.2.5 was used to merge the high-quality paired reads, and each unique nucleotide sequence was defined as a clonotype. MiTCR v1.1 was used to align the clonotypes against IMGT TRBV, TRBD and TRBJ reference segments. Only V-J combinations with frequency above 0.0001, covering roughly 99% of repertoires, were analysed. The TCS score was defined as F50 (clonal expansion) divided by E x V (chaos), with BLOSUM62-based TCRdist calculated between CDR3 peptides within each V-J. Welch's t-statistics and random forest reduced roughly 540 V-J features to under 15, which were used in a naive Bayes classifier (R e1071). TCRdb reprocessed the public reads (quality trimming at Q25 with fastp, clone calling with MiXCR) and kept in-frame beta chains. Every distinct CDR3 protein forms one entry, paired with its most common genes and DNA. It is TCRdb's table, rather than the study itself, that gives the V and J calls and clone size. This sample lists over 150,000 distinct CDR3 sequences; about a sixth were detected once. Of the sample, around 52% is held by the ten largest clones.

The sample taken for sequencing was blood. This TCR was recovered from a woman between 45 and 65 years old with Graves' hyperthyroidism.

The bases read TGTGCCAGCAGTCTCACGGGGGGGGTCTCCTACAATGAGCAGTTCTTC. It is translated as CASSLTGGVSYNEQFF. The rearrangement joined TRBV7-6 to TRBJ2-1; TRBD2 lines up with 8 middle nucleotides. CDR1 and CDR2, per the germline V gene, are SGHVS and FNYEAQ. Including cysteine and phenylalanine, the CDR3 has 16 amino acids. The retained sequence is limited to the CDR3, 48 bases, with the frame set at the first base. V has 6 bases trimmed and J has 0 bases trimmed; junction bases matching no gene number 7.